Listed here are 8 T cell receptor beta chains from one sample, sequenced in a study of T cell responses to AZD1222 COVID-19 vaccine. Clones were sequenced by immunoSEQ multiplex PCR, and TCRdb holds only the in-frame ones, with some missing. The sample shows some 97,000 clones, just under 90% of them seen only once. The sequencing used peripheral blood, collected on day 0 of AZD1222 vaccination. These receptors all stem from an adult in good health.

The genes are TRBV5-1 and TRBJ1-2; D unresolved. The CDR3 is 13 amino acids. Germline V CDR1 and CDR2: SGHRS, YFSETQ. Trimming stripped 0 bases from V and 3 bases from J, with 6 bases between. Written as DNA, the CDR3 is TGCGCCAGCAGCTTGGGGCAGGACTATGGCTACACCTTC. Its protein is CASSLGQDYGYTF.

The gene calls are TRBV4-2 and TRBJ2-1; 8 bases match TRBD2. V shed 5 bases, J shed 6 bases, and the junction held 12 bases outside the gene matches. CDR1 LGHNA and CDR2 YNFKEQ come from the germline V gene. The CDR3 is 16 residues long. The CDR3 spells CASSDRAGVESNEQFF. CDR3 coding DNA: TGTGCCAGCAGCGACCGAGCGGGAGTGGAAAGCAATGAGCAGTTCTTC.

This clone was detected only once. V and J are TRBV6-5 and TRBJ1-2; D is ambiguous. The V gene's germline CDR1 is MNHEY and CDR2 SVGAGI. The V end lost 6 bases, the J end lost 6 bases, and 5 bases lay between the germline ends. The CDR3 has 10 amino acids. The CDR3 spells CASRMDGYTF. In nucleotides, the CDR3 is TGTGCCAGCAGGATGGATGGCTACACCTTC.

This sequence joins TRBV7-8 and TRBJ1-5, with D possibly TRBD1 on 5 matching bases. The CDR3 has 15 residues. The germline gives CDR1 SGHVS, CDR2 FQNEAQ. Trimming took off 1 base at V and 6 bases at J, with 13 bases between the two ends. DNA for the CDR3: TGTGCCAGCAGCTTAGATCCAGGGATCGGTCAGCCCCAGCATTTT. This sequence encodes CASSLDPGIGQPQHF.

This clone was counted between two and nine times. J is TRBJ1-1 and V is TRBV18; 12 positions agree with TRBD1. CDR1 is KGHSH, CDR2 LQKENI, per germline. The CDR3 runs to 14 residues. Unmatched junction bases numbered 1, after V lost 3 bases and J lost 5 bases. This CDR3 reads CASSPGQGATEAFF. The CDR3 DNA follows: TGTGCCAGCTCACCGGGACAGGGGGCGACTGAAGCTTTCTTT.

The chain is built from TRBV6-2 or TRBV6-3 and TRBJ1-1, with 8 bases aligning to TRBD1. Germline values: CDR1 MNHEY, CDR2 SVGEGT. V lost 6 bases, J lost 3 bases, and 9 bases stayed unmatched. This CDR3 has 15 amino acids. The CDR3 coding sequence is TGTGCCAGCAGCGAACAGGGGGTTGAGGACACTGAAGCTTTCTTT. This translates into CASSEQGVEDTEAFF.

The gene calls are TRBV4-2 and TRBJ2-7, with D possibly being TRBD1 (6 bases). The V end lost 8 bases, the J end lost 4 bases, and 18 bases lay between the germline ends. CDR1 is LGHNA and CDR2 is YNFKEQ in the germline V gene. The CDR3 spans 14 residues. The CDR3 spells CASATGLFDYEQYF. CDR3 coding DNA: TGTGCCAGCGCCACAGGGCTCTTCGATTACGAGCAGTACTTC.

The rearrangement links TRBV5-6 to TRBJ1-1; D is perhaps TRBD1 (5 bases). From germline, CDR1 is SGHDT and CDR2 YYEEEE. Trimming left V 1 base short and J 6 bases short, with 7 bases between. The length of the CDR3 is 12 residues. The CDR3 loop is CASSLLTAEAFF. DNA for the CDR3: TGTGCCAGCAGCTTGTTGACAGCTGAAGCTTTCTTT.